The sequence of this T cell receptor (beta chain) was determined in a study of T cells in Graves' hyperthyroidism and ophthalmopathy. Germline V lookup: CDR1 SGHTS, CDR2 YDEGEE. The length of the CDR3 is 17 residues. V gave up 0 bases and J gave up 0 bases, with 10 bases separating them. TCR beta CDR3 region amplification was performed from RNA transcripts. The HTBI set primed first-round TCR CDR3 RT-PCR. TCRdb reprocessed the multiplex PCR reads with MiXCR, giving one entry per CDR3 protein. Of about 290,000 distinct CDR3 sequences listed, about an eighth were seen once; the top ten hold roughly 8.5%. On this clonotype: A clone one base away is much larger, so this may be a read error. The CDR3 does not end in the conserved phenylalanine or tryptophan, so this is likely a read error.

The V gene is TRBV5-8, the J gene TRBJ2-6, with D perhaps matching TRBD1 (6 bases). This TCR derives from a young woman with Graves' hyperthyroidism that later progressed to Graves' ophthalmopathy. The sample taken for sequencing was blood. In DNA form, the CDR3 reads TGTGCCAGCAGCTTGGGACAGGTGAACTCTGGGGCCAACGTCCTGACTTCC. It translates to CASSLGQVNSGANVLTS.